This T cell receptor (beta chain) was captured in a study of tumor-infiltrating lymphocytes in oesophageal squamous cell carcinoma. This clonotype was picked up a small number of times. TCRdb passed the PCR reads through MiXCR, listing each CDR3 protein once. The repertoire holds more than 9,500 distinct CDR3 sequences, with about 52% as singletons. V was clipped by 1 base and J by 14 bases, with 17 bases between them. The germline CDR1 and CDR2 sequences are LGHNT and FRNRAP. This CDR3 has 13 amino acids. Sequences were obtained from esophageal tumor tissue. The receptor was isolated from a female donor with esophageal squamous cell carcinoma. The chain uses TRBV12-5 and TRBJ1-1; D gene uncertain. The CDR3 bases are TGTGCTAGTGGTTTGGGGAGATTCAATGAGCAGTTCTTT. This codes for CASGLGRFNEQFF.